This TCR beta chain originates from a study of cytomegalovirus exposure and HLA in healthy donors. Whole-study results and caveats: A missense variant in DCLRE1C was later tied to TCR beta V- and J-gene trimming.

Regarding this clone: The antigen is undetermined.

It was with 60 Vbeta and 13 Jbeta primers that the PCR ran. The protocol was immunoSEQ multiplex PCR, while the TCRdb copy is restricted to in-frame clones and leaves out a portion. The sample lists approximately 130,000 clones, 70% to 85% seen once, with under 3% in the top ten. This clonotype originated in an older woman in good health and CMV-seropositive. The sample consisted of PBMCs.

DNA of the CDR3: TGTGCCAGCAGCAAAGAGGGAGAAGGGGGCTCCTACGAGCAGTACTTC. This gives the protein CASSKEGEGGSYEQYF. This rearrangement joins TRBV21-1 to TRBJ2-7; TRBD1, the D gene given by the table, was not confirmed from the DNA. TRBV21-1 is given as a pseudogene. CDR3 length equals 16 residues.